Shown below are 20 T cell receptor beta chains from a single sample sequenced in a study of T cell repertoires in cytomegalovirus infection. The antigens of these receptors remain unknown. TCRdb re-analysed the reads in MiXCR, keeping a single row per CDR3 protein. This table has approximately 1,000,000 distinct CDR3 sequences, about a third appearing once. The sequences come from cultured CD8+ T cells from PBMCs, collected from culture after CMV antigen stimulation. Every receptor here comes from a human donor in good health (CMV status not recorded). Some clones in this sample may be carry-over from other donors' samples.

The table lists this clonotype with many counts. This CDR3 is CASSLYRDLSYNEQFF. The CDR3 DNA reads TGTGCCAGCAGTTTATACAGGGATCTCTCCTACAATGAGCAGTTCTTC. This chain uses TRBV12-3 or TRBV12-4 with TRBJ2-1; TRBD1 might be the D (6 bases). V lost 2 bases to trimming and J lost 0 bases, with 11 bases between them. This CDR3 region has 16 residues.

The chain is built from TRBV27 and TRBJ2-3, with 11 positions matching TRBD2. Germline-derived CDR1 and CDR2 are MNHEY and SMNVEV (reference sequence). The CDR3 has 16 residues. V dropped 5 bases and J dropped 1; count of bases not matched to a gene: 5. This CDR3 is CASSPPGLAGTDTQYF. As DNA, the CDR3 is TGTGCCAGCAGTCCCCCGGGACTAGCGGGCACAGATACGCAGTATTTT.

Notes on this clonotype: Just one base apart from a much larger clone, this may be a read error. This sequence joins TRBV7-9 and TRBJ2-1, with D unresolved. Looked up from germline, CDR1 is SEHNR and CDR2 is FQNEAQ (reference sequence). Trimming removed 2 bases at V and 1 base at J, with 9 bases between. The CDR3 sequence is 15 residues long. The chain's CDR3 is CASSLKKGSYNEQFF. In DNA form, the CDR3 reads TGTGCCAGCAGCTTAAAGAAGGGTTCCTACAATGAGCAGTTCTTC. Complete variable domain (other parts from reference TRBV7-9 and TRBJ2-1): DTGVSQNPRHKITKRGQNVTFRCDPISEHNRLYWYRQTLGQGPEFLTYFQNEAQLEKSRLLSDRFSAERPKGSFSTLEIQRTEQGDSAMYLCASSLKKGSYNEQFFGPGTRLTVL.

This clonotype is a singleton in its sample. The V gene is TRBV4-3, the J gene TRBJ2-2; no firm D call. The germline V and J ends were trimmed by 5 bases and 1 base, with 5 bases remaining between them. Per germline, CDR1 LGHNA and CDR2 YSLEER. The CDR3 runs 13 residues. CDR3 sequence reads: CASSNRNTGELFF. The CDR3 nucleotides read TGCGCCAGCAGCAACAGGAACACCGGGGAGCTGTTTTTT.

This clonotype was picked up many times. The chain joins TRBV7-6 to TRBJ2-1; TRBD2 aligns across 9 bases. Germline V gene sequence: CDR1 SGHVS, CDR2 FNYEAQ. CDR3 length: 16 residues. J was trimmed by 5 bases and V by 0 bases; bases with no gene match: 5. CDR3 in DNA: TGTGCCAGCAGCTTAGCGCTAGCGGGGCTTGACAATGAGCAGTTCTTC. Translating it yields CASSLALAGLDNEQFF.

The chain's CDR3 is CASSVTTGTGGEQYF. The CDR3 DNA reads as TGTGCCAGCAGCGTCACCACCGGGACAGGGGGCGAGCAGTACTTC. This chain connects TRBV3-1 to TRBJ2-7; 11 bases align to TRBD1. Germline trimming cut 5 bases from V and 6 bases from J; bases unmatched to any gene: 9. Germline CDR1 reads LGHDT; CDR2 reads YNNKEL (reference sequence). The CDR3 totals 15 residues.

The table lists this clonotype with a few counts. The chain is built from TRBV15 and TRBJ2-3; 10 nucleotides line up with TRBD2. Germline V gives CDR1 LNHNV, CDR2 YYDKDF (reference sequence). The CDR3 runs 17 residues. V gave up 1 base and J gave up 0 bases; unmatched junction bases: 4. The CDR3 is CATSRASGGTSTDTQYF. The CDR3 coding sequence is TGTGCCACCAGCAGAGCTAGCGGGGGAACTAGCACAGATACGCAGTATTTT.

This clonotype was counted a few times. The chain couples TRBV6-1 to TRBJ1-4; a possible D gene is TRBD1 (5 bases). This CDR3 contains 14 residues. From germline, CDR1 is MNHNS and CDR2 SASEGT. The V end lost 5 bases, the J end lost 7 bases, and 14 bases lay between the germline ends. CDR3 coding DNA: TGTGCCAGCAGTTGGCGGGGGATGGCTGAAAAACTGTTTTTT. Translated: CASSWRGMAEKLFF.

This clonotype was seen many times. The chain recombines TRBV12-3 or TRBV12-4 with TRBJ1-3; D may be TRBD1 (5 bases). This CDR3 comprises 15 residues. With 3 bases removed from V and 1 base from J, the gap between germline ends came to 10 bases. Here the CDR3 DNA reads TGTGCCAGCAGTTTTCGACAGCCGTCTGGAAACACCATATATTTT. Translating it yields CASSFRQPSGNTIYF.

The chain links TRBV6-1 to TRBJ2-7; perhaps TRBD2 as D (6 bases). V dropped 3 bases and J dropped 2 bases, with 11 bases sitting between them. The CDR3 has 14 residues. Germline V gene data show CDR1 as MNHNS and CDR2 as SASEGT. The CDR3: CASSEGGWTYEQYV. The CDR3 nucleotides read TGTGCCAGCAGTGAGGGGGGATGGACCTACGAGCAGTACGTC.

Of note for this clonotype: This likely comes from a read error, as the CDR3 has no conserved phenylalanine or tryptophan at its end. The J gene is TRBJ2-5, the V gene TRBV4-1; a possible D gene is TRBD1 (5 bases). V dropped 1 base and J dropped 1 base, with 7 bases sitting between them. CDR1 is MGHRA and CDR2 is YSYEKL in the germline V gene. This CDR3 has 14 residues. CDR3 sequence reads: CASSQVQGQETQYL. The CDR3, as DNA: TGCGCCAGCAGCCAAGTGCAGGGCCAAGAGACCCAGTACCTC.

The rearrangement joins TRBV7-8 to TRBJ2-3, with D perhaps matching TRBD1 (6 bases). CDR3 length equals 14 residues. Germline V gene data show CDR1 as SGHVS and CDR2 as FQNEAQ. V lost 2 bases, J lost 5 bases, and 11 bases lay in between. The DNA for the CDR3 is TGTGCCAGCAGCTTAAGGGCAGGGGTAGATACGCAGTATTTT. Its protein is CASSLRAGVDTQYF.

The chain joins TRBV7-9 to TRBJ1-5; 8 bases line up with TRBD1. Looked up from germline, CDR1 is SEHNR and CDR2 is FQNEAQ (reference sequence). Trimming cost V 4 bases and J 5 bases; bases outside gene matches: 10. The CDR3 consists of 16 residues. Here the CDR3 reads CASSSTRDRRYQPQHF. The CDR3 nucleotides are TGTGCCAGCAGCTCTACCCGGGACAGGCGATATCAGCCCCAGCATTTT.

This clonotype has just a few counts. This chain connects TRBV19 to TRBJ2-5; D gene unclear. Germline V gives CDR1 LNHDA, CDR2 SQIVND (reference sequence). The V gene lost 6 bases and the J gene lost 5 bases, with 16 bases spanning the gap. The CDR3 covers 14 residues. The CDR3: CASSHPPQAETQYF. The CDR3 region has the DNA TGTGCCAGTAGCCATCCCCCGCAAGCGGAGACCCAGTACTTC.

A single count supports this clonotype. Mismatch with germline at one junction end may stem from a read error. The rearrangement joins TRBV15 to TRBJ2-5, with D possibly TRBD2 on 5 matching bases. The CDR3 runs 12 residues. Germline-derived CDR1 and CDR2 are LNHNV and YYDKDF (reference sequence). CDR3: CVTSSPGETQYF. CDR3 bases: TGTGTCACCAGCAGTCCGGGGGAGACCCAGTACTTC.

This clonotype was seen more than once but under ten times. The chain is built from TRBV5-1 and TRBJ2-4; TRBD2 aligns across 10 bases. This CDR3 comprises 15 residues. Germline lookup yields CDR1 SGHRS and CDR2 YFSETQ. V dropped 2 bases and J dropped 8; count of bases not matched to a gene: 7. The CDR3 is CASSFGSGGRDIQYF. CDR3 coding DNA: TGCGCCAGCAGCTTTGGTAGCGGGGGGCGAGACATTCAGTACTTC.

J is TRBJ2-2 and V is TRBV24-1; perhaps TRBD2 as D (6 bases). This CDR3 contains 14 residues. V was trimmed by 9 bases and J by 5 bases, leaving 15 bases between them. Germline assignment: CDR1 KGHDR and CDR2 SFDVKD. As DNA, the CDR3 is TGTGCCACCGGGGCAGATCGGGGGACCGGGGAGCTGTTTTTT. Its protein product is CATGADRGTGELFF.

The gene calls are TRBV4-1 and TRBJ1-1; no firm D call. Germline V gene data show CDR1 as MGHRA and CDR2 as YSYEKL. V gave up 1 base and J gave up 5 bases, with 14 bases separating them. The CDR3 spans 15 residues. The CDR3 DNA follows: TGCGCCAGCAGCCAAGCTCTTTTGGGAGAAACTGAAGCTTTCTTT. It codes for CASSQALLGETEAFF.

This clonotype was observed at least ten times. The chain carries TRBV6-5 and TRBJ2-5; TRBD2 might be the D (6 bases). Germline V gene sequence: CDR1 MNHEY, CDR2 SVGAGI. This CDR3 is 14 amino acids long. V lost 2 bases, J lost 1 base, and 8 bases lay in between. The CDR3 DNA reads TGTGCCAGCAGTTACGGGGGGACCCAAGAGACCCAGTACTTC. It encodes CASSYGGTQETQYF.

Points on this clonotype: A much larger clone differs by one base, so this may be a read error. The chain recombines TRBV7-9 with TRBJ2-3; D is undetermined. The CDR3 is 14 residues long. CDR1 and CDR2 from the germline V gene are SEHNR and FQNEAQ (reference sequence). The CDR3 coding sequence is TGTGCCAACAGCCTCCCGTCAGCAGCAGATACGCAGTATTTT. It yields the protein CANSLPSAADTQYF.